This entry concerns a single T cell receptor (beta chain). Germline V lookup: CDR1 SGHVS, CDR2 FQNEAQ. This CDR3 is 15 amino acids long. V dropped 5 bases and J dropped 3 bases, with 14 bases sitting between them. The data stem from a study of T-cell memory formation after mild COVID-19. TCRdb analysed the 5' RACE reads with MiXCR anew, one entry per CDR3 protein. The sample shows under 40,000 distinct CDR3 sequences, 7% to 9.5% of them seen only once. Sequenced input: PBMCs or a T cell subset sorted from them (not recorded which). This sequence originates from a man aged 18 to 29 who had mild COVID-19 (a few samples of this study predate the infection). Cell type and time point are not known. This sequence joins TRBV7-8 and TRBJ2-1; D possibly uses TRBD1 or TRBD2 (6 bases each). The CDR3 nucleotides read TGTGCCAGCAGCCCGTTGGGGGGCGGCTACAATGAGCAGTTCTTC. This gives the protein CASSPLGGGYNEQFF.